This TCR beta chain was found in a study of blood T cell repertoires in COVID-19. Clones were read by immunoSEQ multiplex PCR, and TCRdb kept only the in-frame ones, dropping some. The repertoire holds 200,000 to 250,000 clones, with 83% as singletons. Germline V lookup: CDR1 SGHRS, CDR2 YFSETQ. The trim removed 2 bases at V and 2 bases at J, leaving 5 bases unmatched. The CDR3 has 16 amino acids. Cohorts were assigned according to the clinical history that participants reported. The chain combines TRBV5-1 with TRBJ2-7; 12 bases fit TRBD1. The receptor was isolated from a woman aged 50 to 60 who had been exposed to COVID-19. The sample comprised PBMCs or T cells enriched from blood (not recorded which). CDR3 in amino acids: CASSFWGQGAPYEQYF. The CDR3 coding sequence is TGCGCCAGCAGCTTCTGGGGACAGGGGGCTCCCTACGAGCAGTACTTC.